This is a list of T cell receptor beta chains from one sample in a study of blood T cell repertoires in COVID-19. The repertoire was sequenced with immunoSEQ multiplex PCR; TCRdb's copy has only in-frame clones and lacks some. This table holds a few hundred thousand clones, about 89% found once. Input material: PBMCs or T cells enriched from blood (not recorded which). These TCRs come from a woman in her forties who had recovered from COVID-19. The CDR3 runs from the conserved cysteine through the conserved F or W. The D gene is left open where the match is weak. Expanded clones get a size class; other rows say once, few or many, or leave the size out.

size: -
D: TRBD1
V: TRBV4-1
J: TRBJ2-7
DNA: TGCGCCAGCAGCCAAGATAGAGGACAGGGCTCCTACGAGCAGTACTTC
CDR3: CASSQDRGQGSYEQYF

size: -
D: TRBD2
V: TRBV18
J: TRBJ2-7
DNA: TGTGCCAGCTCGAATAGCGGGGAGTTCCTCGAGCAGTACTTC
CDR3: CASSNSGEFLEQYF

size: few
D: -
V: TRBV7-2
J: TRBJ2-7
DNA: TGTGCCAGCACTCGATATGACAGGACCTACGAGCAGTACTTC
CDR3: CASTRYDRTYEQYF

size: -
D: -
V: TRBV27
J: TRBJ2-1
DNA: TGTGCCAGCAGCGAGAAGCAGCGACTCTACAATGAGCAGTTCTTC
CDR3: CASSEKQRLYNEQFF

size: -
D: TRBD1
V: TRBV5-1
J: TRBJ1-1
DNA: TGCGCCAGCAGCCTGGACAGGGTTGGCCCTGAAGCTTTCTTT
CDR3: CASSLDRVGPEAFF

size: -
D: TRBD2
V: TRBV13
J: TRBJ2-5
DNA: TGTGCCAGCAGCTCGACTAGCGGGGGGGCTCCCCCATCAGAGACCCAGTACTTC
CDR3: CASSSTSGGAPPSETQYF

size: -
D: -
V: TRBV27
J: TRBJ2-5
DNA: TGTGCCAGCAGTCGGGACAACCTTGGTAGGGAGACCCAGTACTTC
CDR3: CASSRDNLGRETQYF

size: once
D: TRBD1
V: TRBV27
J: TRBJ1-2
DNA: TGTGCCAGCAGTGGGGCCGGACAGGGGGCTTTGTACGGCTACACCTTC
CDR3: CASSGAGQGALYGYTF

size: -
D: -
V: TRBV7-3
J: TRBJ1-1
DNA: TGTGCCAGCAGCTTCACAGGGAACACTGAAGCTTTCTTT
CDR3: CASSFTGNTEAFF

size: -
D: TRBD2
V: TRBV7-2
J: TRBJ2-2
DNA: TGTGCCAGCAGCTTACGGGGTAGCGGGACCTTCGGGGAGCTGTTTTTT
CDR3: CASSLRGSGTFGELFF

size: -
D: -
V: TRBV4-3
J: TRBJ1-2
DNA: TGCGCCAGCAGCCAAGGGGCACAGGCTTCTAACTATGGCTACACCTTC
CDR3: CASSQGAQASNYGYTF

size: -
D: TRBD2
V: TRBV5-4
J: TRBJ2-1
DNA: TGTGCCAGCAGCCAGGCGGTGCGGGGGGGCACAAATGAGCAGTTCTTC
CDR3: CASSQAVRGGTNEQFF

size: -
D: -
V: TRBV5-1
J: TRBJ2-5
DNA: TGCGCCAGCAGCTTGTACCAGGGCCAAGAGACCCAGTACTTC
CDR3: CASSLYQGQETQYF

size: -
D: TRBD1
V: TRBV7-2
J: TRBJ2-1
DNA: TGTGCCAGCAGCTTAGCGTTTGAGACAGGGGGCAATGAGCAGTTCTTC
CDR3: CASSLAFETGGNEQFF

size: few
D: -
V: TRBV7-6
J: TRBJ1-1
DNA: TGTGCCAGCAGCTTAGCGGGGGGGCAAGGCACTGAAGCTTTCTTT
CDR3: CASSLAGGQGTEAFF

size: -
D: -
V: TRBV20-1
J: TRBJ1-1
DNA: TGCAGTGCTATAATCAGAACTGAAGCTTTCTTT
CDR3: CSAIIRTEAFF

size: -
D: TRBD1
V: TRBV3-1/TRBV3-2
J: TRBJ1-6
DNA: TGTGCCAGCAGCCAAGCCGGGACAGGGTTATTCACCCTCCACTTT
CDR3: CASSQAGTGLFTLHF

size: -
D: TRBD1
V: TRBV19
J: TRBJ1-5
DNA: TGTGCCAGCAAAGACAGGGGATCGGTTCAGCCCCAGCATTTT
CDR3: CASKDRGSVQPQHF

size: -
D: TRBD1
V: TRBV19
J: TRBJ2-7
DNA: TGTGCCAGTAGCCAACAGGGGGCGACGGTACGGGAGCAGTACTTC
CDR3: CASSQQGATVREQYF

size: few
D: TRBD2
V: TRBV6-4
J: TRBJ2-5
DNA: TGTGCCAGCAGTGCCCGACTAGCCGGGGGACAAGAGACCCAGTACTTC
CDR3: CASSARLAGGQETQYF

size: -
D: TRBD2
V: TRBV7-8
J: TRBJ2-7
DNA: TGTGCCAGCAGCTTTCGGACTAGCGGGTTTTCCTACGAGCAGTACTTC
CDR3: CASSFRTSGFSYEQYF

size: -
D: -
V: TRBV2
J: TRBJ2-7
DNA: TGTGCCAGCAGTGAAGCCCTGAGGGGGTACGAGCAGTACTTC
CDR3: CASSEALRGYEQYF

size: -
D: TRBD2
V: TRBV11-1
J: TRBJ2-2
DNA: TGTGCCAGCACCAAACGGTGGGAGGGAACCGGGGAGCTGTTTTTT
CDR3: CASTKRWEGTGELFF

size: -
D: -
V: TRBV11-2
J: TRBJ1-1
DNA: TGTGCCAGCAGCTCCATATCAGGCGTAGCTTTCTTT
CDR3: CASSSISGVAFF

size: -
D: -
V: TRBV4-2
J: TRBJ1-2
DNA: TGTGCCAGCAGCCAAGGACCAGGGGCCGATTATGGCTACACCTTC
CDR3: CASSQGPGADYGYTF

size: -
D: TRBD1
V: TRBV7-3
J: TRBJ1-2
DNA: TGTGCCAGCAGCCTAATGGGACAGGGGGCCGCCTTCGACTATGGCTACACCTTC
CDR3: CASSLMGQGAAFDYGYTF

size: -
D: -
V: TRBV30
J: TRBJ1-5
DNA: TGTGCCTGGAGTCTCCAGGGTAACAATCAGCCCCAGCATTTT
CDR3: CAWSLQGNNQPQHF

size: -
D: TRBD2
V: TRBV27
J: TRBJ2-7
DNA: TGTGCCAGCAGTTTGAGCGGGGGGACCTACGAGCAGTACTTC
CDR3: CASSLSGGTYEQYF

size: -
D: TRBD1
V: TRBV3-1/TRBV3-2
J: TRBJ1-2
DNA: TGTGCCAGCAGCCATTTCAGGGGTACAGGGGGCGCTTATGGCTACACCTTC
CDR3: CASSHFRGTGGAYGYTF

size: -
D: -
V: TRBV11-2
J: TRBJ1-2
DNA: TGTGCCAGCAGCCCGGGACTATCTGGCTACACCTTC
CDR3: CASSPGLSGYTF

size: -
D: -
V: TRBV2
J: TRBJ1-5
DNA: TGTGCCAGCAGTGAATCCTCACTTAGCAATCAGCCCCAGCATTTT
CDR3: CASSESSLSNQPQHF

size: -
D: -
V: TRBV19
J: TRBJ1-2
DNA: TGTGCCAGTACCCCGTCCAGGGCGGACTATGGCTACACCTTC
CDR3: CASTPSRADYGYTF

size: -
D: TRBD2
V: TRBV6-5
J: TRBJ2-7
DNA: TGTGCCAGCAGTTACGGACTAGCGGGCTACGAGCAGTACTTC
CDR3: CASSYGLAGYEQYF

size: -
D: TRBD1
V: TRBV6-2/TRBV6-3
J: TRBJ1-2
DNA: TGTGCCAGCAGTGCAACGGACAGGGGAAGCTATGGCTACACCTTC
CDR3: CASSATDRGSYGYTF

size: -
D: -
V: TRBV11-2
J: TRBJ2-7
DNA: TGTGCCAGCAGCTTAGGCCGACAGGCAACCTACGAGCAGTACTTC
CDR3: CASSLGRQATYEQYF

size: -
D: TRBD1
V: TRBV6-5
J: TRBJ2-7
DNA: TGTGCCAGCAGTTACTTTCTCGGGACAGGCTACGAGCAGTACTTC
CDR3: CASSYFLGTGYEQYF

size: few
D: -
V: TRBV19
J: TRBJ1-1
DNA: TGTGCCAGTAGTACCGTGACAGGCGTGTCTCCGATGGGGAACACTGAAGCTTTCTTT
CDR3: CASSTVTGVSPMGNTEAFF

size: -
D: -
V: TRBV9
J: TRBJ1-2
DNA: TGTGCCAGCAGCCTCGGCTATGGCTACACCTTC
CDR3: CASSLGYGYTF

size: -
D: TRBD2
V: TRBV7-6
J: TRBJ2-3
DNA: TGTGCCAGCAGCCTATATGCGGGAGGGACAGATACGCAGTATTTT
CDR3: CASSLYAGGTDTQYF

size: once
D: -
V: TRBV12-3/TRBV12-4
J: TRBJ1-5
DNA: TGTGCCAGCAGTTTCCGAGGACAGCCCCAGCATTTT
CDR3: CASSFRGQPQHF